The rows below give T cell receptor beta chains drawn from one sample of a study of T cell responses to AZD1222 COVID-19 vaccine. The data were produced by immunoSEQ multiplex PCR, yet TCRdb's version contains in-frame clones alone and is incomplete. The table lists about 140,000 clones, approximately 93% of them singletons, with approximately 0.96% in the top ten. Specimen: peripheral blood, collected on day 0 of MenACWY control vaccination. The receptors were gathered from an adult in good health. Both conserved end residues are part of each CDR3. Each record gives: clone size, CDR3 length, J gene, D gene, V gene, CDR3 protein, CDR3 DNA. A D gene is named only where the DNA matches it firmly. A clone size is listed for some rows: how often the clone was seen (once, few, many), or a class if it is expanded.

abundance: once; len: 15; j_gene: TRBJ1-1; d_gene: .; v_gene: TRBV5-1; CDR3aa: CASSLLGGSGTEAFF; CDR3nt: TGCGCCAGCAGCTTGCTAGGGGGATCGGGCACTGAAGCTTTCTTT
abundance: .; len: 12; j_gene: TRBJ1-3; d_gene: .; v_gene: TRBV28; CDR3aa: CASSDPSDTIYF; CDR3nt: TGTGCCAGCTCCGACCCTTCGGACACCATATATTTT
abundance: once; len: 14; j_gene: TRBJ1-2; d_gene: TRBD1; v_gene: TRBV20-1; CDR3aa: CSASRQGIIRGYTF; CDR3nt: TGCAGTGCTAGTAGACAGGGGATAATACGTGGCTACACCTTC
abundance: .; len: 19; j_gene: TRBJ1-4; d_gene: .; v_gene: TRBV7-2; CDR3aa: CASSLEGGLGGATNEKLFF; CDR3nt: TGTGCCAGCAGCTTAGAAGGGGGTTTGGGGGGCGCAACTAATGAAAAACTGTTTTTT
abundance: .; len: 12; j_gene: TRBJ1-1; d_gene: .; v_gene: TRBV13; CDR3aa: CASSLRVEEAFF; CDR3nt: TGTGCCAGCAGCTTAAGGGTAGAGGAAGCTTTCTTT
abundance: .; len: 15; j_gene: TRBJ1-1; d_gene: TRBD1; v_gene: TRBV5-5; CDR3aa: CASSLAGTGGTEAFF; CDR3nt: TGTGCCAGCAGCTTGGCCGGGACAGGGGGCACTGAAGCTTTCTTT
abundance: .; len: 13; j_gene: TRBJ2-7; d_gene: .; v_gene: TRBV5-1; CDR3aa: CASSLISEAEQYF; CDR3nt: TGCGCCAGCAGCTTGATCTCCGAGGCCGAGCAGTACTTC
abundance: once; len: 15; j_gene: TRBJ1-1; d_gene: .; v_gene: TRBV5-4; CDR3aa: CASSSTWLGDTEAFF; CDR3nt: TGTGCCAGCAGCTCCACCTGGTTGGGGGACACTGAAGCTTTCTTT
abundance: once; len: 14; j_gene: TRBJ1-1; d_gene: TRBD1; v_gene: TRBV6-5; CDR3aa: CASSKNRGGTEAFF; CDR3nt: TGTGCCAGCAGTAAAAACAGGGGAGGCACTGAAGCTTTCTTT
abundance: .; len: 13; j_gene: TRBJ1-1; d_gene: TRBD1; v_gene: TRBV15; CDR3aa: CATSPDRGTEAFF; CDR3nt: TGTGCCACCAGCCCGGACAGGGGAACTGAAGCTTTCTTT
abundance: .; len: 14; j_gene: TRBJ1-1; d_gene: .; v_gene: TRBV5-5; CDR3aa: CASILQGGETEAFF; CDR3nt: TGTGCCAGCATATTACAGGGAGGGGAAACTGAAGCTTTCTTT
abundance: .; len: 15; j_gene: TRBJ2-3; d_gene: TRBD1; v_gene: TRBV7-2; CDR3aa: CASSSGQGPLLSVDF; CDR3nt: TGTGCCAGCAGCTCGGGACAGGGGCCCCTTTTGTCGGTGGATTTT
abundance: .; len: 14; j_gene: TRBJ2-7; d_gene: TRBD1; v_gene: TRBV5-1; CDR3aa: CASSPRDRFHEQYF; CDR3nt: TGCGCCAGCAGCCCCCGGGACAGATTCCACGAGCAGTACTTC
abundance: once; len: 16; j_gene: TRBJ1-1; d_gene: .; v_gene: TRBV5-6; CDR3aa: CASSLPPRTRDTEAFF; CDR3nt: TGTGCCAGCAGCTTACCCCCCCGGACCAGGGACACTGAAGCTTTCTTT
abundance: .; len: 14; j_gene: TRBJ2-7; d_gene: .; v_gene: TRBV2; CDR3aa: CASTLAANSYEQYF; CDR3nt: TGTGCCAGCACACTGGCAGCCAACTCCTACGAGCAGTACTTC
abundance: .; len: 12; j_gene: TRBJ1-1; d_gene: .; v_gene: TRBV3-1/TRBV3-2; CDR3aa: CASSLLNTEAFF; CDR3nt: TGTGCCAGCAGCCTCCTGAACACTGAAGCTTTCTTT
abundance: .; len: 14; j_gene: TRBJ1-6; d_gene: .; v_gene: TRBV3-1/TRBV3-2; CDR3aa: CASSQARVSSPLHF; CDR3nt: TGTGCCAGCAGCCAAGCCAGGGTTTCCTCACCCCTCCACTTT
abundance: .; len: 16; j_gene: TRBJ2-5; d_gene: .; v_gene: TRBV7-9; CDR3aa: CASSLEPHRRQETQYF; CDR3nt: TGTGCCAGCAGCTTAGAACCTCATCGGAGGCAAGAGACCCAGTACTTC
abundance: .; len: 15; j_gene: TRBJ2-6; d_gene: .; v_gene: TRBV18; CDR3aa: CASSPGGPGANVLTF; CDR3nt: TGTGCCAGCTCACCAGGGGGGCCTGGGGCCAACGTCCTGACTTTC
abundance: .; len: 13; j_gene: TRBJ1-6; d_gene: .; v_gene: TRBV12-3/TRBV12-4; CDR3aa: CASSFNANAPLHF; CDR3nt: TGTGCCAGCAGTTTTAACGCAAACGCACCCCTCCACTTT
abundance: once; len: 13; j_gene: TRBJ2-1; d_gene: .; v_gene: TRBV5-6; CDR3aa: CASSGTVLWEQFF; CDR3nt: TGTGCCAGCAGCGGGACGGTGCTTTGGGAGCAGTTCTTC
abundance: .; len: 16; j_gene: TRBJ2-3; d_gene: TRBD2; v_gene: TRBV5-1; CDR3aa: CASSLLTSGNTDTQYF; CDR3nt: TGCGCCAGCAGCTTGCTGACTAGCGGGAACACAGATACGCAGTATTTT
abundance: .; len: 15; j_gene: TRBJ2-1; d_gene: .; v_gene: TRBV7-8; CDR3aa: CASSLAGGAYNEQFF; CDR3nt: TGTGCCAGCAGCTTAGCGGGGGGCGCCTACAATGAGCAGTTCTTC
abundance: .; len: 14; j_gene: TRBJ1-1; d_gene: .; v_gene: TRBV3-1/TRBV3-2; CDR3aa: CASSQRAKNTEAFF; CDR3nt: TGTGCCAGCAGCCAAAGGGCTAAGAACACTGAAGCTTTCTTT
abundance: .; len: 17; j_gene: TRBJ2-3; d_gene: .; v_gene: TRBV4-1; CDR3aa: CASSQEVLLGRTDTQYF; CDR3nt: TGCGCCAGCAGCCAAGAGGTTCTGCTTGGACGCACAGATACGCAGTATTTT